The 14 T cell receptor beta chains below come from one sample, sequenced in a study of response to subunit inactivated influenza vaccine. TCRdb ran MiXCR on the RT-PCR reads and lists one entry per CDR3 protein. The sample holds about 650,000 distinct CDR3 sequences; roughly 14% are singletons and the top ten take 11%. Sequencing was performed on PBMCs from blood, taken less than 13 days after vaccination. These receptors were taken from a man aged 50-60 years who received an inactivated influenza vaccine.

This clonotype was detected only a few times. The chain is built from TRBV4-2 and TRBJ2-7; D call uncertain. Trimming removed 3 bases from V and 2 bases from J, with 14 bases in between. The CDR3 loop spans 15 amino acids. Germline V lookup: CDR1 LGHNA, CDR2 YNFKEQ. The CDR3 DNA sequence: TGTGCCAGCAGCCAGGTGCCGACTGCCGCCTACGAGCAGTACTTC. Translating gives CASSQVPTAAYEQYF.

This clonotype was counted at least ten times. The chain employs TRBV3-1 and TRBJ1-1; D unresolved. Trimming removed 3 bases at V and 3 bases at J, with 5 bases between. This CDR3 contains 12 residues. Germline CDR1 LGHDT, CDR2 YNNKEL (reference sequence). CDR3 region: CASSQRDTEAFF. The CDR3 DNA reads as TGTGCCAGCAGCCAGAGAGACACTGAAGCTTTCTTT.

This chain links TRBV20-1 with TRBJ2-5; possible D gene TRBD2, 6 bases. The CDR3 has 14 amino acids. The V gene lost 3 bases and the J gene lost 4 bases, with 15 bases spanning the gap. CDR1 and CDR2 (germline): DFQATT, SNEGSKA (reference sequence). CDR3 region: CSARIRRGGETQYF. CDR3 sequence (DNA): TGCAGTGCTAGGATTCGGCGGGGCGGAGAGACCCAGTACTTC.

The chain couples TRBV4-1 to TRBJ1-2; 7 nucleotides match TRBD1. This CDR3 is built from 15 residues. Germline trimming cut 0 bases from V and 5 bases from J; bases unmatched to any gene: 6. Germline assignment: CDR1 MGHRA and CDR2 YSYEKL. CDR3 amino acids: CASSQERGPLYGYTF. The CDR3, as DNA: TGCGCCAGCAGCCAAGAAAGGGGGCCCCTGTATGGCTACACCTTC.

This clonotype was seen a few times. CDR3 sequence reads: CASSQSRFIEQFF. CDR3 nucleotide sequence: TGTGCCAGCAGCCAATCTAGGTTCATTGAGCAGTTCTTC. V gene TRBV3-1 combines with J gene TRBJ2-1; D remains ambiguous. The CDR3 runs 13 residues. The germline V and J ends were trimmed by 2 bases and 9 bases, with 11 bases remaining between them. CDR1 and CDR2 from the germline V gene are LGHDT and YNNKEL (reference sequence).

V is TRBV7-2 and J is TRBJ1-2; possible D gene TRBD1, 6 bases. Between the trimmed V and J ends, which lost 0 bases and 6 bases, there was a span of 11 bases. Looked up from germline, CDR1 is SGHTA and CDR2 is FQGNSA. The CDR3 extends over 14 amino acids. CDR3 sequence (DNA): TGTGCCAGCAGCTTAGCGAACAGGGATAATGGCTACACCTTC. It specifies CASSLANRDNGYTF.

The chain is built from TRBV20-1 and TRBJ2-6; 11 nucleotides agree with TRBD2. J lost 0 bases, V lost 6 bases, and 7 bases had no gene match. The CDR3 totals 17 residues. Germline values: CDR1 DFQATT, CDR2 SNEGSKA (reference sequence). The CDR3 sequence is CSAQRLAGNSGANVLTF. CDR3 bases: TGCAGTGCCCAGAGACTAGCGGGGAACTCTGGGGCCAACGTCCTGACTTTC.

V is TRBV29-1 and J is TRBJ2-7, with D hard to call. Germline V CDR1 and CDR2: SQVTM, ANQGSEA. The CDR3 is 14 residues long. V was shortened by 4 bases and J by 2 bases, with 15 bases between the two germline ends. This CDR3 is CSVAAPQAPYEQYF. CDR3 coding DNA: TGCAGCGTTGCCGCGCCTCAGGCCCCCTACGAGCAGTACTTC.

This sequence joins TRBV29-1 and TRBJ2-1; TRBD2 matches at 8 bases. This CDR3 has 11 amino acids. V shed 7 bases and J 7 bases; nucleotides not matched to a gene: 3. Per the germline V gene, CDR1 is SQVTM and CDR2 is ANQGSEA. This CDR3 reads CSAGTRNEQFF. As DNA, the CDR3 is TGCAGCGCCGGGACTAGAAATGAGCAGTTCTTC.

J is TRBJ1-3 and V is TRBV7-2; TRBD1 aligns across 7 bases. There are 17 residues in the CDR3. Trimming cost V 3 bases and J 2 bases; bases outside gene matches: 10. Per the germline V gene, CDR1 is SGHTA and CDR2 is FQGNSA. The CDR3 is CASSLSSLGGAGNTIYF. The CDR3 DNA is TGTGCCAGCAGCTTGAGCTCGTTAGGGGGCGCTGGAAACACCATATATTTT. Full variable domain (remainder filled in from reference TRBV7-2 and TRBJ1-3): GAGVSQSPSNKVTEKGKDVELRCDPISGHTALYWYRQSLGQGLEFLIYFQGNSAPDKSGLPSDRFSAERTGGSVSTLTIQRTQQEDSAVYLCASSLSSLGGAGNTIYFGEGSWLTVV.

The V and J genes are TRBV18 and TRBJ1-3, with D uncertain. V was clipped by 2 bases and J by 2 bases, with 10 bases between them. Germline V CDR1 and CDR2: KGHSH, LQKENI. This CDR3 is 15 amino acids long. The chain's CDR3 is CASSPSTAPGNTIYF. The CDR3 nucleotides read TGTGCCAGCTCACCAAGCACTGCCCCTGGAAACACCATATATTTT.

This clonotype was counted only a few times. The chain is built from TRBV9 and TRBJ2-7; 7 bases are shared with TRBD2. Germline V CDR1 and CDR2: SGDLS, YYNGEE. J was trimmed by 6 bases and V by 4 bases; bases with no gene match: 10. CDR3 size: 14 residues. Here the CDR3 reads CASSPSSGPIEQYF. The DNA of the CDR3 is TGTGCCAGCAGCCCTTCTAGCGGCCCCATCGAGCAGTACTTC.

The genes are TRBV4-1 and TRBJ2-7; 8 bases agree with TRBD1. CDR1 and CDR2 from the germline V gene are MGHRA and YSYEKL. V shed 1 base and J 3 bases; nucleotides not matched to a gene: 5. CDR3 length equals 15 residues. The CDR3: CASSQGVTGVYEQYF. In nucleotides, the CDR3 is TGCGCCAGCAGCCAAGGTGTGACAGGGGTCTACGAGCAGTACTTC.

This clonotype was seen more than once but under ten times. The V and J genes are TRBV12-3 or TRBV12-4 and TRBJ1-5, with D maybe TRBD1 (6 bases). The CDR3 runs 16 residues. V dropped 5 bases and J dropped 3 bases, with 17 bases sitting between them. In DNA, the CDR3 is TGTGCCAGCAGTGATTCTTCCACAGGGTCCAATCAGCCCCAGCATTTT. This sequence encodes CASSDSSTGSNQPQHF.